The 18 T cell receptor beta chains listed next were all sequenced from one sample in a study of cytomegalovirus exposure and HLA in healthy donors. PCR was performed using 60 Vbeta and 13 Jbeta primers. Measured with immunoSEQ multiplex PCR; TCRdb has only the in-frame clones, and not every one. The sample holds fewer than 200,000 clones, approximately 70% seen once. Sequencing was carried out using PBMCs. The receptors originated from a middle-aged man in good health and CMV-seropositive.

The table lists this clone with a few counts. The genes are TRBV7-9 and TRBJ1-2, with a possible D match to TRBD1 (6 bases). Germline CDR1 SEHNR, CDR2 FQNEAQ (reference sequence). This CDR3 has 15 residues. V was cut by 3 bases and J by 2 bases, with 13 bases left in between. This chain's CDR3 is CASSFISGVNYGYTF. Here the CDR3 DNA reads TGTGCCAGCAGCTTCATTTCAGGGGTGAACTATGGCTACACCTTC.

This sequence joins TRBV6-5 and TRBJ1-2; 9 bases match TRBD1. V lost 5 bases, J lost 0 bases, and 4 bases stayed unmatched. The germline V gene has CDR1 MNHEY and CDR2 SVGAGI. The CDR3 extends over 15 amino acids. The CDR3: CASSQQGAANYGYTF. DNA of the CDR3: TGTGCCAGCAGTCAACAGGGGGCTGCTAACTATGGCTACACCTTC.

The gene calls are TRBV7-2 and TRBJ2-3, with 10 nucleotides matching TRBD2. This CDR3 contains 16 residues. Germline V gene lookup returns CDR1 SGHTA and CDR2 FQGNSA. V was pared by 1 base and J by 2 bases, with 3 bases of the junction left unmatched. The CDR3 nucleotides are TGTGCCAGCAGCTTAGGAGCGGGGGGGTTCACAGATACGCAGTATTTT. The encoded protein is CASSLGAGGFTDTQYF. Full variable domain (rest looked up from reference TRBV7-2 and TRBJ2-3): GAGVSQSPSNKVTEKGKDVELRCDPISGHTALYWYRQSLGQGLEFLIYFQGNSAPDKSGLPSDRFSAERTGGSVSTLTIQRTQQEDSAVYLCASSLGAGGFTDTQYFGPGTRLTVL.

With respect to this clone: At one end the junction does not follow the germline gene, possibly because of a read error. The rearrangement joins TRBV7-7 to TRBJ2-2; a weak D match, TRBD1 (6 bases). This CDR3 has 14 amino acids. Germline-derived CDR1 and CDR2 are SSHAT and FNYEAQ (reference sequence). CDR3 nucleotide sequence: TGTGCTAGCAGCTTAGAGGGGGTTGCCGGGGAGCTGTTTTTT. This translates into CASSLEGVAGELFF.

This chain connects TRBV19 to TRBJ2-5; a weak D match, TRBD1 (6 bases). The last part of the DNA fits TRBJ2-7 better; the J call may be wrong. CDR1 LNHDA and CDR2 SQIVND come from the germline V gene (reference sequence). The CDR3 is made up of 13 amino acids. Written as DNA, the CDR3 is TGTGCCAGTAGTCCGGGACATCCCTACGAGCAGTACTTC. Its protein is CASSPGHPYEQYF.

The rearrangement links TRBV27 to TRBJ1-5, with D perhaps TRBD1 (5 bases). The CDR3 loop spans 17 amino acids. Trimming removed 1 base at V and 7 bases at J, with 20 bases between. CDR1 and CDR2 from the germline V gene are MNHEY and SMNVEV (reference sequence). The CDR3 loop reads CASSLWGEASIEQPQHF. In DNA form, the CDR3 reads TGTGCCAGCAGTTTATGGGGGGAGGCATCAATCGAGCAGCCCCAGCATTTT.

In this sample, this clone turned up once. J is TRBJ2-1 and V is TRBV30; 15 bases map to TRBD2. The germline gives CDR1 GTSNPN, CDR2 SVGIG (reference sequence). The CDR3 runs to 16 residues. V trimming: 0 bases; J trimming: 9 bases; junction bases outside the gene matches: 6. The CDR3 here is CAWSVLGLAGGPEQFF. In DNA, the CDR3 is TGTGCCTGGAGTGTTCTAGGACTAGCGGGGGGGCCTGAGCAGTTCTTC.

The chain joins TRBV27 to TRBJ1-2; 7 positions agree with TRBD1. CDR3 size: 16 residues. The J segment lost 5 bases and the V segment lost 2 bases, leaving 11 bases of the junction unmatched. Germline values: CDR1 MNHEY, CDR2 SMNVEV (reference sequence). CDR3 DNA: TGTGCCAGCAGTTTAGAAGGGAACAGGGGAAGGTATGGCTACACCTTC. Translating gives CASSLEGNRGRYGYTF.

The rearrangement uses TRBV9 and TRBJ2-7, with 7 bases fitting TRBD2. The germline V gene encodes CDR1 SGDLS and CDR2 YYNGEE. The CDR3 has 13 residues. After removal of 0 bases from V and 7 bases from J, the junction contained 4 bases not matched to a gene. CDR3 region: CASSVVSGGEQYF. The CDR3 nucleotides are TGTGCCAGCAGCGTAGTGTCGGGGGGAGAGCAGTACTTC.

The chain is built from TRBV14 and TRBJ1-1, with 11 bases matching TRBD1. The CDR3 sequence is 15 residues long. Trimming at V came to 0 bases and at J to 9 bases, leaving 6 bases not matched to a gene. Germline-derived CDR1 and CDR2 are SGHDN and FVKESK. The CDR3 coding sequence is TGTGCCAGCAGCCAAGATTATAGGGACAGGGGGAAAGCTTTCTTT. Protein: CASSQDYRDRGKAFF.

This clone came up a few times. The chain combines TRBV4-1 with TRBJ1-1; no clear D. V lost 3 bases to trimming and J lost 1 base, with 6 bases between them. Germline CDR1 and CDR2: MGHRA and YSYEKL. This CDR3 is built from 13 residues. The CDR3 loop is CASSQTQNTEAFF. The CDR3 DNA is TGCGCCAGCAGCCAGACACAGAACACTGAAGCTTTCTTT.

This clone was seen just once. CDR3 DNA: TGTGCCAGCAGCCTGGGACTACCCCCGAGGAATGAGCAGTTCTTC. Amino acid sequence: CASSLGLPPRNEQFF. The V gene is TRBV5-6, the J gene TRBJ2-1; 7 bases map to TRBD2. Trimming took 4 bases from V and 7 from J; bases not matched to a gene: 11. CDR3 size: 15 residues. The V gene's germline CDR1 is SGHDT and CDR2 YYEEEE.

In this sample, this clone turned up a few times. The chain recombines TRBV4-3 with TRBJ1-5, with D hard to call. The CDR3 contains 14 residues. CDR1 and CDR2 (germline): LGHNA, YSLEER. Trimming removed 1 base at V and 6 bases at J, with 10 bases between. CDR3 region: CASSQVAAGQPQHF. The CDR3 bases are TGCGCCAGCAGCCAAGTGGCGGCGGGTCAGCCCCAGCATTTT.

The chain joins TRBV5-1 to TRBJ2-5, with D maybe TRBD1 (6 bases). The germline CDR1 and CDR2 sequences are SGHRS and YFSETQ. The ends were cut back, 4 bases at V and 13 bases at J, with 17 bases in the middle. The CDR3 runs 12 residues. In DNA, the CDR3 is TGCGCCAGCAGCCGCAACAGGGATATGTTGTACTTC. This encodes CASSRNRDMLYF.

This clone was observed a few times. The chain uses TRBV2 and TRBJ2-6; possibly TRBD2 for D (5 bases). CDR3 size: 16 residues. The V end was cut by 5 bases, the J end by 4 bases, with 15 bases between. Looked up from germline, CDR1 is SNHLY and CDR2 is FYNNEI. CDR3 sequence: CASSWTAFQGANVLTF. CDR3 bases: TGTGCCAGCAGTTGGACTGCATTTCAGGGGGCCAACGTCCTGACTTTC.

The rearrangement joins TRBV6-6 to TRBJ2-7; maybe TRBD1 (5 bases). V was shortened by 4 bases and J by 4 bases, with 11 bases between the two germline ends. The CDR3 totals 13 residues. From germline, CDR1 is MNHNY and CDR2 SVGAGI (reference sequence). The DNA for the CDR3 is TGTGCCAGCAGTTGGGGCTCTGTTTACGAGCAGTACTTC. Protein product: CASSWGSVYEQYF.

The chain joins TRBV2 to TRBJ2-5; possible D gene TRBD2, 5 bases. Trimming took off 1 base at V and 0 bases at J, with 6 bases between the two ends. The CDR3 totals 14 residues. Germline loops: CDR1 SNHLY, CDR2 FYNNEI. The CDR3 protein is CASSEGTYQETQYF. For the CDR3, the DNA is TGTGCCAGCAGTGAAGGGACTTACCAAGAGACCCAGTACTTC.

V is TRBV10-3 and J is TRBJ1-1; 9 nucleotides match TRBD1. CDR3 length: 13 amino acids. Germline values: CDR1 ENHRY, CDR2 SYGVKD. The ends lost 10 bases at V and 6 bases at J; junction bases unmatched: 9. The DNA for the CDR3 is TGTGCCACCGGGACAGGGTATCCCCCTGAAGCTTTCTTT. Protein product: CATGTGYPPEAFF.